The clone carrying this T cell receptor (beta chain) was recorded a few times. Its antigen is not identified. Isolated RNA was reverse transcribed in full, so expressed TCRB transcripts were sequenced. Profiled with immunoSEQ multiplex PCR; TCRdb holds only in-frame clones, not every one. The sample includes over 700,000 clones, about a sixth of them seen just once. The data were obtained in a study of beta chain features in type 1 diabetes. Study results and caveats: The study left unresolved whether HLA type influences TCRB rearrangement.

Sequences were obtained from naive CD4+ T cells from blood. This clonotype was sampled from a woman younger than 35 in good health.

DNA for the CDR3: TGCGCCAGCAGCCAAGAAGCATCAAGCCAAGAGACCCAGTACTTC. It yields the protein CASSQEASSQETQYF. The chain couples TRBV4-3 to TRBJ2-5, with D uncertain. Germline loops: CDR1 LGHNA, CDR2 YSLEER. V was trimmed by 0 bases and J by 1 base, leaving 9 bases between them. CDR3 length equals 15 residues.